These 19 T cell receptor beta chains share one sample of origin, sequenced in a study of T cells after yellow fever vaccination. TCRdb redid the calling of the 5' RACE reads with MiXCR, one entry per CDR3 protein. This sample has approximately 300,000 distinct CDR3 sequences, with 8.7% found just once. This specimen consisted of PBMCs, obtained on the day of the first yellow fever vaccination. The receptors originated from a man aged 18-30 years who received the YFV17D yellow fever vaccine.

This CDR3 is CASSYSGYLQYF. The CDR3, as DNA: TGTGCCAGCAGTTACTCGGGATACCTACAGTACTTC. V and J are TRBV6-2 or TRBV6-3 and TRBJ2-4; D uncertain. CDR1 MNHEY and CDR2 SVGEGT come from the germline V gene. The CDR3 spans 12 residues. Trimming stripped 0 bases from V and 13 bases from J, with 10 bases between.

This clonotype has ten or more counts. The chain links TRBV9 to TRBJ2-1; D possibly corresponds to TRBD2 (6 bases). Deletions cut 0 bases from V and 0 bases from J, with 19 bases between. This CDR3 comprises 19 residues. Germline assignment: CDR1 SGDLS and CDR2 YYNGEE. The CDR3 nucleotides are TGTGCCAGCAGCGTAGTTCCCGCTTGGGGACTGGGCTCCTACAATGAGCAGTTCTTC. Protein: CASSVVPAWGLGSYNEQFF.

This clonotype showed up just a few times. The chain links TRBV30 to TRBJ2-7, with TRBD1 matching over 9 bases. V dropped 5 bases and J dropped 4; count of bases not matched to a gene: 6. This CDR3 contains 13 residues. Looked up from germline, CDR1 is GTSNPN and CDR2 is SVGIG (reference sequence). CDR3 in amino acids: CAWATGGRYEQYF. CDR3 bases: TGTGCCTGGGCGACAGGGGGACGTTACGAGCAGTACTTC.

The chain links TRBV10-1 to TRBJ2-3; 8 nucleotides match TRBD2. V shed 6 bases, J shed 4 bases, and the junction held 3 bases outside the gene matches. Germline CDR1 is WNHNN and CDR2 is SYGVQD (reference sequence). The CDR3 runs 13 residues. CDR3: CASRAGDADTQYF. In DNA, the CDR3 is TGCGCCAGCAGAGCGGGGGACGCAGATACGCAGTATTTT.

This clonotype was counted ten times or more. The rearrangement uses TRBV7-2 and TRBJ2-3; no clear D gene. CDR1 SGHTA and CDR2 FQGNSA come from the germline V gene. V was shortened by 3 bases and J by 4 bases, with 8 bases between the two germline ends. The CDR3 is 13 residues long. The DNA for the CDR3 is TGTGCCAGCAGCTTCGTCGCGTCAGATACGCAGTATTTT. It specifies CASSFVASDTQYF.

This chain connects TRBV9 to TRBJ2-3; 11 positions agree with TRBD2. The CDR3 covers 14 residues. V gave up 5 bases and J gave up 4 bases; unmatched junction bases: 3. Per the germline V gene, CDR1 is SGDLS and CDR2 is YYNGEE. The CDR3: CASRASGRPDTQYF. Written as DNA, the CDR3 is TGTGCCAGCAGAGCTAGCGGGAGGCCAGATACGCAGTATTTT.

This clonotype was seen a few times. The gene calls are TRBV18 and TRBJ2-4; perhaps TRBD2 as D (5 bases). This CDR3 is 16 amino acids long. The germline V and J ends were trimmed by 3 bases and 1 base, with 13 bases remaining between them. In germline, CDR1 is KGHSH, CDR2 LQKENI. This CDR3 is CASSPFGEWAKNIQYF. The CDR3 DNA reads TGTGCCAGCTCACCCTTCGGGGAATGGGCCAAAAACATTCAGTACTTC.

This clonotype was seen a handful of times. The gene calls are TRBV5-1 and TRBJ2-7, with 9 bases lining up with TRBD2. CDR1 and CDR2 (germline): SGHRS, YFSETQ. With 1 base clipped from V and 2 bases from J, the junction kept 1 base outside the gene matches. The CDR3 contains 14 residues. The CDR3 is CASSLPSGAYEQYF. DNA for the CDR3: TGCGCCAGCAGCTTGCCTAGCGGGGCCTACGAGCAGTACTTC. Combining the CDR3 with reference TRBV5-1 and TRBJ2-7 gives the whole variable domain KAGVTQTPRYLIKTRGQQVTLSCSPISGHRSVSWYQQTPGQGLQFLFEYFSETQRNKGNFPGRFSGRQFSNSRSEMNVSTLELGDSALYLCASSLPSGAYEQYFGPGTRLTVT.

The chain links TRBV13 to TRBJ2-1; 11 bases are shared with TRBD1. V was clipped by 5 bases and J by 7 bases; unmatched bases: 10. CDR3 size: 16 residues. Germline V gene lookup returns CDR1 PRHDT and CDR2 FYEKMQ (reference sequence). The CDR3 sequence: CASSISRGTGGNEQFF. In nucleotides, the CDR3 is TGTGCCAGCAGCATCTCTAGAGGGACAGGGGGAAATGAGCAGTTCTTC.

The sample holds a few counts of this clonotype. The chain recombines TRBV6-6 with TRBJ2-2; D gene ambiguous. There are 12 residues in the CDR3. The V and J ends lost 6 bases and 4 bases respectively, with 6 bases between them. The germline gives CDR1 MNHNY, CDR2 SVGAGI (reference sequence). CDR3 region: CASREATGELFF. CDR3 sequence (DNA): TGTGCCAGCAGAGAGGCCACCGGGGAGCTGTTTTTT.

This clonotype has at least ten counts. The J gene is TRBJ2-2, the V gene TRBV4-3, with unresolved D. Per germline, CDR1 LGHNA and CDR2 YSLEER. The CDR3 contains 13 residues. V lost 3 bases and J lost 4, with 6 bases in between. The chain's CDR3 is CASSQLFTGELFF. CDR3 DNA sequence: TGCGCCAGCAGCCAGCTCTTCACCGGGGAGCTGTTTTTT.

V usage is TRBV7-6 and J usage is TRBJ2-3; D remains unclear. V was clipped by 5 bases and J by 3 bases, with 9 bases between them. CDR1 and CDR2 (germline): SGHVS, FNYEAQ. The CDR3 length is 13 residues. The DNA of the CDR3 is TGTGCCAGCAGCGTTTCCCATACAGATACGCAGTATTTT. Residues: CASSVSHTDTQYF.

This clonotype was counted only a few times. The chain employs TRBV5-4 and TRBJ1-1, with a tentative D call TRBD1 (5 bases). Germline V gene sequence: CDR1 SGHNT, CDR2 YYREEE (reference sequence). V was cut by 4 bases and J by 6 bases, with 16 bases left in between. This CDR3 contains 14 residues. For the CDR3, the DNA is TGTGCCAGCAGCCCGATCTCTATGGGGGCTGAAGCTTTCTTT. It encodes CASSPISMGAEAFF.

This clonotype was counted ten times or more. CDR3: CASSWDGRYTEAFF. CDR3 coding DNA: TGTGCCAGCAGCTGGGACGGCCGTTACACTGAAGCTTTCTTT. The rearrangement links TRBV7-2 to TRBJ1-1; tentatively, D is TRBD1 (5 bases). V lost 4 bases and J 3 bases, leaving 12 bases between the germline ends. The CDR3 is 14 residues long. Germline assignment: CDR1 SGHTA and CDR2 FQGNSA. The complete variable domain, with remaining parts taken from reference TRBV7-2 and TRBJ1-1, reads GAGVSQSPSNKVTEKGKDVELRCDPISGHTALYWYRQSLGQGLEFLIYFQGNSAPDKSGLPSDRFSAERTGGSVSTLTIQRTQQEDSAVYLCASSWDGRYTEAFFGQGTRLTVV.

This clonotype has just a few counts. This chain links TRBV12-3 or TRBV12-4 with TRBJ1-5; D is ambiguous. This CDR3 is built from 12 residues. V shed 6 bases and J shed 6 bases, with 9 bases lying between them. The CDR3 sequence: CASRREGQPQHF. CDR3 bases: TGTGCCAGCAGGAGAGAGGGTCAGCCCCAGCATTTT.

The chain joins TRBV7-8 to TRBJ2-7; D is uncertain. This CDR3 has 17 amino acids. Trimming removed 1 base from V and 0 bases from J, with 16 bases in between. Germline values: CDR1 SGHVS, CDR2 FQNEAQ. The CDR3 here is CASSLVRWFPFSYEQYF. For the CDR3, the DNA is TGTGCCAGCAGCTTAGTGCGGTGGTTTCCTTTCTCCTACGAGCAGTACTTC. Filled out from reference TRBV7-8 and TRBJ2-7, the complete variable domain reads GAGVSQSPRYKVAKRGQDVALRCDPISGHVSLFWYQQALGQGPEFLTYFQNEAQLDKSGLPSDRFFAERPEGSVSTLKIQRTQQEDSAVYLCASSLVRWFPFSYEQYFGPGTRLTVT.

The chain has TRBV11-2 and TRBJ2-7; D ambiguous. V dropped 5 bases and J dropped 4 bases, with 12 bases sitting between them. The CDR3 runs 13 residues. Per germline, CDR1 SGHAT and CDR2 FQNNGV. The CDR3 DNA reads TGTGCCAGCAGCCCGACGGTCGGTTACGAGCAGTACGTC. This encodes CASSPTVGYEQYV.

This clonotype came up a few times. The chain links TRBV29-1 to TRBJ1-2; D is undetermined. CDR3 length: 13 residues. Germline loops: CDR1 SQVTM, CDR2 ANQGSEA. Trimming pared 0 bases from V and 2 bases from J, leaving 7 bases between. The CDR3 spells CSVEEAENYGYTF. The CDR3 nucleotides read TGCAGCGTTGAAGAGGCAGAAAACTATGGCTACACCTTC.

This clonotype occurred a few times. The chain is built from TRBV7-6 and TRBJ2-7; possible D gene TRBD1, 6 bases. The CDR3 is 15 amino acids. The germline V gene has CDR1 SGHVS and CDR2 FNYEAQ. V lost 2 bases and J 6 bases, leaving 17 bases between the germline ends. The CDR3 DNA follows: TGTGCCAGCAGCTTACTGGTACAGGGATTCAGCGAGCAGTACTTC. It is translated as CASSLLVQGFSEQYF.